This TCR beta chain was observed in a study of blood T cells in healthy people across ages. The ends lost 8 bases at V and 2 bases at J; junction bases unmatched: 12. The CDR3 is made up of 16 amino acids. The germline CDR1 and CDR2 sequences are MNHEY and SVGAGI. This clonotype appeared a few times. A second PCR of 7 to 11 cycles used a sample-barcoded 5' primer and a J-beta primer mix. TCRdb re-derived calls from the 5' RACE reads in MiXCR, one entry per CDR3 protein. Of about 580,000 distinct CDR3 sequences in the sample, roughly 43% were seen once. Sequencing was performed on blood. The chain is built from TRBV6-5 and TRBJ2-3, with 8 bases aligning to TRBD2. This TCR came from an elderly man in good health. The DNA of the CDR3 is TGTGCCAGCTCCCACCTGGTGCGGGGGGTCACAGATACGCAGTATTTT. Protein product: CASSHLVRGVTDTQYF.